This T cell receptor (beta chain) originates from a study of response to subunit inactivated influenza vaccine. TCRdb reprocessed the RT-PCR reads via MiXCR and lists one record per CDR3 protein. The sample lists roughly 500,000 distinct CDR3 sequences; 25% were seen once. In this sample, this clonotype turned up a few times. Its antigen is not identified. Germline V gives CDR1 DFQATT, CDR2 SNEGSKA (reference sequence). V lost 1 base, J lost 3 bases, and 12 bases stayed unmatched. There are 17 residues in the CDR3. Whole-study results and caveats: Only a handful of new T cells, the authors suggested, are recruited with each seasonal influenza vaccination.

The chain is built from TRBV20-1 and TRBJ1-5; TRBD1 agrees at 7 bases. The sample in question was CD4+ T cells sorted from PBMCs, obtained more than 4 days after vaccination. This clonotype originated in a man aged 50-60 years who received an inactivated influenza vaccine. The CDR3 nucleotides read TGCAGTGCTAGAGGTTACAGGGGTCCCATCCACAATCAGCCCCAGCATTTT. Amino acid sequence: CSARGYRGPIHNQPQHF.